The clone carrying this T cell receptor (beta chain) was seen more than once but under ten times. The antigen remains undetermined. This entry is derived from a study of beta chain features in type 1 diabetes. At the level of the study: Age and gender were similar between patients and healthy donors, as were cell yields. Findings and limits, study-wide: A possible short-template PCR bias applies equally to patients and controls. The study found moderately but significantly shorter TCRB CDR3s in all four CD4+ subsets of Type 1 diabetes patients.

Expressed TCRB transcripts were sequenced after all isolated RNA was converted to cDNA. TCRdb's table, derived via immunoSEQ multiplex PCR, lists solely in-frame clones and lacks some. Of a few hundred thousand clones in the sample, roughly 14% were seen once. The V segment lost 4 bases and the J segment 5 bases; nucleotides outside the gene matches: 15. This CDR3 region has 17 residues. Per germline, CDR1 SGHNT and CDR2 YYREEE (reference sequence). The sequencing sample was made of naive CD4+ T cells from blood. The receptor comes from a young woman with type 1 diabetes. This chain connects TRBV5-4 to TRBJ2-5, with 9 positions matching TRBD2. CDR3: CASSQGPAGGPGETQYF. The DNA of the CDR3 is TGTGCCAGCAGCCAAGGTCCGGCGGGAGGGCCGGGTGAGACCCAGTACTTC.